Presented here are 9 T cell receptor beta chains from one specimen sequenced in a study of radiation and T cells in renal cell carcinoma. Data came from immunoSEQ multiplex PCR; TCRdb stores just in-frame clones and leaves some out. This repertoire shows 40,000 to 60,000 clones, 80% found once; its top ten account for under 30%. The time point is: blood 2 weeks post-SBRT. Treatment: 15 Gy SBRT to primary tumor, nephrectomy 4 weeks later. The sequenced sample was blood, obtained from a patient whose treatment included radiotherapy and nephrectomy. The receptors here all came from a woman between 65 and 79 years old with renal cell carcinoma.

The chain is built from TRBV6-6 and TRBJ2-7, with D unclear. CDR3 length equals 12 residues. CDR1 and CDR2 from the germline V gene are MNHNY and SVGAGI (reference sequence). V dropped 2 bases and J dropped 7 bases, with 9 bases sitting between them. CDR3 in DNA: TGTGCCAGCAGTTACCACTTGCTGGAGCAGTACTTC. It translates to CASSYHLLEQYF.

This CDR3 is CASSSFVGGGYEQYF. CDR3 sequence (DNA): TGTGCCAGCAGCTCTTTTGTTGGCGGAGGATACGAGCAGTACTTC. The chain has TRBV7-2 and TRBJ2-7; possible D gene TRBD2, 5 bases. This CDR3 contains 15 residues. In germline, CDR1 is SGHTA, CDR2 FQGNSA. With 4 bases removed from V and 4 bases from J, the gap between germline ends came to 17 bases.

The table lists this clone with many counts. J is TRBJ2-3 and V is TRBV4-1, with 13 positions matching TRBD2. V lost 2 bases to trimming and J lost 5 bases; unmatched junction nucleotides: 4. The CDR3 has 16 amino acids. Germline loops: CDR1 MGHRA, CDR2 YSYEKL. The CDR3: CASSQTSGGAQDTQYF. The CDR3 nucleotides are TGCGCCAGCAGCCAAACTAGCGGGGGGGCCCAAGATACGCAGTATTTT.

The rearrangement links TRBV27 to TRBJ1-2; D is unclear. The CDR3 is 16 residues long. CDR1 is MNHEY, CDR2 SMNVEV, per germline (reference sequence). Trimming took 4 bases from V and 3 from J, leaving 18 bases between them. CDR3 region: CASSSEFPFGDYGYTF. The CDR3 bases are TGTGCCAGCAGTTCGGAGTTCCCTTTCGGTGACTATGGCTACACCTTC.

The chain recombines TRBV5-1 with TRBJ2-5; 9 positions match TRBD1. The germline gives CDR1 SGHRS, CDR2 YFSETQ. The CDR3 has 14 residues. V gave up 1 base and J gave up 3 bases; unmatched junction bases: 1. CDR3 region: CASSLTGGEETQYF. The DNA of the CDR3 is TGCGCCAGCAGCTTGACAGGGGGCGAAGAGACCCAGTACTTC.

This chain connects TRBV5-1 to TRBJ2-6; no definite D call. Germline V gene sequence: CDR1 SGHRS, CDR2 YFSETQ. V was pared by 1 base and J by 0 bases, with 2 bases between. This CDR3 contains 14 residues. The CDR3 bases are TGCGCCAGCAGCTTGTACTCTGGGGCCAACGTCCTGACTTTC. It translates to CASSLYSGANVLTF.

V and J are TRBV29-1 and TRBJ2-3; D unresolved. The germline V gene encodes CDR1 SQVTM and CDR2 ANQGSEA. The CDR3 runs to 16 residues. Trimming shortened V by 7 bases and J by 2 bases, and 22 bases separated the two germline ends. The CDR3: CSARHGAEEFTDTQYF. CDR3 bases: TGCAGCGCCCGACACGGAGCAGAAGAATTCACAGATACGCAGTATTTT.

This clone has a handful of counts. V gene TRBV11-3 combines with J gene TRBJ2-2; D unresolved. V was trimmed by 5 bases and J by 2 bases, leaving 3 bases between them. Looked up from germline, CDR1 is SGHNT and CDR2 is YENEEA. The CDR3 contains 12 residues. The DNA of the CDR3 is TGTGCCAGCAGCATCAACACCGGGGAGCTGTTTTTT. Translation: CASSINTGELFF. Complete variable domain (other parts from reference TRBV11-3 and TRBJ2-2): EAGVVQSPRYKIIEKKQPVAFWCNPISGHNTLYWYLQNLGQGPELLIRYENEEAVDDSQLPKDRFSAERLKGVDSTLKIQPAELGDSAVYLCASSINTGELFFGEGSRLTVL.

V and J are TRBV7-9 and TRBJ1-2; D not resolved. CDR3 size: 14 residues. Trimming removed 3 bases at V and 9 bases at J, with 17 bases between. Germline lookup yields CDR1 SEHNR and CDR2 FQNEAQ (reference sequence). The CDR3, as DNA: TGTGCCAGCAGCTTTGGGGTGGTGGAGAACCGCTACACCTTC. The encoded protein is CASSFGVVENRYTF.